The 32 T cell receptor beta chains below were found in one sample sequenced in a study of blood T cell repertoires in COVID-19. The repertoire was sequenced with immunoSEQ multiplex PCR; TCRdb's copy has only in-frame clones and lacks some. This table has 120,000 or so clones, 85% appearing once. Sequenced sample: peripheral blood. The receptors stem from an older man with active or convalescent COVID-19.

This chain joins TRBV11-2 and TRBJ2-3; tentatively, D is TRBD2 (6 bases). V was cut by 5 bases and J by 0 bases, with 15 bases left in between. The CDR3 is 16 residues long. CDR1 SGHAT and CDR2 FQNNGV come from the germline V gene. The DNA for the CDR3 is TGTGCCAGCAGCAGATGGGACTTGCGGAGCACAGATACGCAGTATTTT. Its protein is CASSRWDLRSTDTQYF. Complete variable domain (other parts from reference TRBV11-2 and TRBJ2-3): EAGVAQSPRYKIIEKRQSVAFWCNPISGHATLYWYQQILGQGPKLLIQFQNNGVVDDSQLPKDRFSAERLKGVDSTLKIQPAKLEDSAVYLCASSRWDLRSTDTQYFGPGTRLTVL.

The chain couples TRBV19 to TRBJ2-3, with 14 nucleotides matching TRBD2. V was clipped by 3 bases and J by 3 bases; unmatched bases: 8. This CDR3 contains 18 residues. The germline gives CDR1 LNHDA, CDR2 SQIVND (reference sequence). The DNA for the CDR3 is TGTGCCAGTAGTATCCACGGACGACTAGCGGGGGGGACAGATACGCAGTATTTT. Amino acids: CASSIHGRLAGGTDTQYF.

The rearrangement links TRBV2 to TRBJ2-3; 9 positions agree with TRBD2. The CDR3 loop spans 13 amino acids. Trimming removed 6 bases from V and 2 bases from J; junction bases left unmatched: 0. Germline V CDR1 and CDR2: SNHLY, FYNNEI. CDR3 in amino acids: CASRGLATDTQYF. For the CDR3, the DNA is TGTGCCAGCAGGGGACTAGCCACAGATACGCAGTATTTT.

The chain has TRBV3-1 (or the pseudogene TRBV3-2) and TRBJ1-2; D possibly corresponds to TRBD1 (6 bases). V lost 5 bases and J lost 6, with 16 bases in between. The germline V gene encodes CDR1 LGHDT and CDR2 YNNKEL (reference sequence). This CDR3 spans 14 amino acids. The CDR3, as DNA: TGTGCCAGCAGCAGCACAACAGGGCACCATGGCTACACCTTC. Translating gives CASSSTTGHHGYTF.

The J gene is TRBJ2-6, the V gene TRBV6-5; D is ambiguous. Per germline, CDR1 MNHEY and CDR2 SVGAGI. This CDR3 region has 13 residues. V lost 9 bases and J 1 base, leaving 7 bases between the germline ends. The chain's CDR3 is CASRSSGANVLTF. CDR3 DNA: TGTGCCAGTCGCAGTTCTGGGGCCAACGTCCTGACTTTC.

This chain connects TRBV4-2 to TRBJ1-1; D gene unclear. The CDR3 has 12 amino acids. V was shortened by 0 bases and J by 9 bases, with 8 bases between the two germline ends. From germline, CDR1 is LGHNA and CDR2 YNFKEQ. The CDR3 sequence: CASSQERRQAFF. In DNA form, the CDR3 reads TGTGCCAGCAGCCAAGAGCGGAGACAAGCTTTCTTT.

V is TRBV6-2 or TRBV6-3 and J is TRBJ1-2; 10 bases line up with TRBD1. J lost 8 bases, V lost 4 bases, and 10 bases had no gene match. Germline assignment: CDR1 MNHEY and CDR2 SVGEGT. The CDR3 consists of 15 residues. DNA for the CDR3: TGTGCCAGCAGTTTCTCGACTCCGGGACAGGGGGGCTACACCTTC. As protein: CASSFSTPGQGGYTF.

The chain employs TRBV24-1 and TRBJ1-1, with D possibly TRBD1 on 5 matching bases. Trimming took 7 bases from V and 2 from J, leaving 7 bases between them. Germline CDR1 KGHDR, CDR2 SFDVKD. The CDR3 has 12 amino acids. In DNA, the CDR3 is TGTGCCACCAGAGACAGTAACACTGAAGCTTTCTTT. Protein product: CATRDSNTEAFF.

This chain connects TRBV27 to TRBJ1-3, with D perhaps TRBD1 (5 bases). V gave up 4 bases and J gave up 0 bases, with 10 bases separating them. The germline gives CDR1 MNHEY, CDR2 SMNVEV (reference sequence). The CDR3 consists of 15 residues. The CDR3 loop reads CASSSLGLSGNTIYF. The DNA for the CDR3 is TGTGCCAGCAGTTCCCTGGGGCTCTCTGGAAACACCATATATTTT.

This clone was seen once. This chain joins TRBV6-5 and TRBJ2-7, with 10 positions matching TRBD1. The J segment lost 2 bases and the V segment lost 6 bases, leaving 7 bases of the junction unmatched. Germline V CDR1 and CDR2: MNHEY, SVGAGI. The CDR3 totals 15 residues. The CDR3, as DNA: TGTGCCAGCAGATACAGGGACAGGGGTACCTACGAGCAGTACTTC. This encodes CASRYRDRGTYEQYF.

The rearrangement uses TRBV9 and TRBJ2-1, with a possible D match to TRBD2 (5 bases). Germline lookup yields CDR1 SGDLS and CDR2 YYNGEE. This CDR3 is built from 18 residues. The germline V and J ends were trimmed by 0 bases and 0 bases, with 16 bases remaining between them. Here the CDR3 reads CASSVGGSGLSSYNEQFF. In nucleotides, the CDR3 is TGTGCCAGCAGCGTAGGAGGGAGCGGCCTGAGCTCCTACAATGAGCAGTTCTTC.

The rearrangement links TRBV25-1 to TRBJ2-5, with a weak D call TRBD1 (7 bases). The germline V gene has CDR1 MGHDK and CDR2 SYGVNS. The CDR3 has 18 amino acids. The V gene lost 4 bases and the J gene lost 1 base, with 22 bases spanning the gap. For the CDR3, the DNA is TGTGCCAGCAGTGCCCCCTCAGGGGGGCGGCTGTCCCAAGAGACCCAGTACTTC. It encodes CASSAPSGGRLSQETQYF.

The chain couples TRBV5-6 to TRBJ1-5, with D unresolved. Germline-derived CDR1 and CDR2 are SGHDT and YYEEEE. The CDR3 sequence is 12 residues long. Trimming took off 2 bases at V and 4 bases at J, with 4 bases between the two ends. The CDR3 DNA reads TGTGCCAGCAGCTTTCCTAATCAGCCCCAGCATTTT. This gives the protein CASSFPNQPQHF. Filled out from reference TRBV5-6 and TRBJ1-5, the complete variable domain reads DAGVTQSPTHLIKTRGQQVTLRCSPKSGHDTVSWYQQALGQGPQFIFQYYEEEERQRGNFPDRFSGHQFPNYSSELNVNALLLGDSALYLCASSFPNQPQHFGDGTRLSIL.

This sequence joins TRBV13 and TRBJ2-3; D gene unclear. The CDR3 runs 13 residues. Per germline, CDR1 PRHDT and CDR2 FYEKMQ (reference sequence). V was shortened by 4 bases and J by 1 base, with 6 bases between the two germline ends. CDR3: CASSWLGTDTQYF. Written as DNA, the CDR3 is TGTGCCAGCAGCTGGCTGGGCACAGATACGCAGTATTTT. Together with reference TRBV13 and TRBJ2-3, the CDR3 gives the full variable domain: AAGVIQSPRHLIKEKRETATLKCYPIPRHDTVYWYQQGPGQDPQFLISFYEKMQSDKGSIPDRFSAQQFSDYHSELNMSSLELGDSALYFCASSWLGTDTQYFGPGTRLTVL.

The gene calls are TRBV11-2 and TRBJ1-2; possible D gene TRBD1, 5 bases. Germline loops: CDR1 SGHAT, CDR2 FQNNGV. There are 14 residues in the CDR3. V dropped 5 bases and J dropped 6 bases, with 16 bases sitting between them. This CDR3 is CASSPSFQGHGYTF. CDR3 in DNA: TGTGCCAGCAGCCCCTCATTTCAGGGCCATGGCTACACCTTC.

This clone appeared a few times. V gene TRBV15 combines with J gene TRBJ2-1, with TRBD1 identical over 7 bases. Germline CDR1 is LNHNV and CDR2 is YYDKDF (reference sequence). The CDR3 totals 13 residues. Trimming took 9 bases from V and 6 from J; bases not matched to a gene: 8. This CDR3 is CATGQETLNEQFF. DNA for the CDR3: TGTGCCACTGGACAGGAGACCCTCAATGAGCAGTTCTTC.

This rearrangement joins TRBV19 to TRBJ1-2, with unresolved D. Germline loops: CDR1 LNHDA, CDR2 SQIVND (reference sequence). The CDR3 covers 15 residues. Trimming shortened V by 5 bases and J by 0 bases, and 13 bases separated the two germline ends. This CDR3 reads CASSVPAPPNYGYTF. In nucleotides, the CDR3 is TGTGCCAGTAGTGTTCCCGCGCCTCCTAACTATGGCTACACCTTC.

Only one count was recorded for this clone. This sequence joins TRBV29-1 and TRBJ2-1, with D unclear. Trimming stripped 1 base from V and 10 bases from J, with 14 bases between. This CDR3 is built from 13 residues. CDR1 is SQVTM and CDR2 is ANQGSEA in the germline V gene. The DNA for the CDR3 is TGCAGCGTTGAAGGCCCCCCCGCGGAGGAGCAGTTCTTC. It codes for CSVEGPPAEEQFF.

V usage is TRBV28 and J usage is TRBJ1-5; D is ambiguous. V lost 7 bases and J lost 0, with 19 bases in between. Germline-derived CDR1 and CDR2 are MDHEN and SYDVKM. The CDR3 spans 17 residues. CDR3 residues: CASTSPAEGYSNQPQHF. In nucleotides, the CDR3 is TGTGCCAGCACCTCTCCTGCGGAGGGATATAGCAATCAGCCCCAGCATTTT.

The CDR3 sequence is CASSQPGQDFEQYF. CDR3 in DNA: TGCGCCAGCAGCCAACCTGGCCAGGACTTTGAGCAGTACTTC. V usage is TRBV4-1 and J usage is TRBJ2-7; a weak D match, TRBD2 (5 bases). Trimming took off 2 bases at V and 7 bases at J, with 15 bases between the two ends. Germline loops: CDR1 MGHRA, CDR2 YSYEKL. The CDR3 length is 14 residues.

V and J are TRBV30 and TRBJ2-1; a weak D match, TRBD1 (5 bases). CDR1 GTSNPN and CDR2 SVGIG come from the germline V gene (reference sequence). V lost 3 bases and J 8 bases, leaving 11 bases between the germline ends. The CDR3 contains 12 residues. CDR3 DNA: TGTGCCTGGAGCACCCTCAGGGATGAGCAGTTCTTC. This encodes CAWSTLRDEQFF.

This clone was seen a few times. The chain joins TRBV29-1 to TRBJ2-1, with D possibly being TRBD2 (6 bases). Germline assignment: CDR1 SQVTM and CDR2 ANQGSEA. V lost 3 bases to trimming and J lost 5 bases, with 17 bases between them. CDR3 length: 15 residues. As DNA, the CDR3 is TGCAGCGTTGACCCCCGTGAGACTAGAGACAATGAGCAGTTCTTC. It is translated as CSVDPRETRDNEQFF.

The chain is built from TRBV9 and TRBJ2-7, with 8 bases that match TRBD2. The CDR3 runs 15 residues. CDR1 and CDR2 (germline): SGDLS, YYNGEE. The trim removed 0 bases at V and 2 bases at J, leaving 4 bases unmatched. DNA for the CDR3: TGTGCCAGCAGCGTAGCGAGCGGGAGTGCCTACGAGCAGTACTTC. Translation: CASSVASGSAYEQYF.

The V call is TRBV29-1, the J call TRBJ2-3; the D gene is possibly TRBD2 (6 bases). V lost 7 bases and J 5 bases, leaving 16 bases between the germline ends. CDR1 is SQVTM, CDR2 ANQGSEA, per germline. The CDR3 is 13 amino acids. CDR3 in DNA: TGCAGCGCTCCGCCCCTGGGGGGAGATACGCAGTATTTT. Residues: CSAPPLGGDTQYF.

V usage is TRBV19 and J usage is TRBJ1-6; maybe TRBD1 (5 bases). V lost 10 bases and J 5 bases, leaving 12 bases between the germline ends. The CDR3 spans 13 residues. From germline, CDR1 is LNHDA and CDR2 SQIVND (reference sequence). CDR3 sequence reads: CATSTVDNSPLHF. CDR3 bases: TGTGCCACCTCGACAGTCGATAATTCACCCCTCCACTTT. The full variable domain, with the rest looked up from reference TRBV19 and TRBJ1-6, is DGGITQSPKYLFRKEGQNVTLSCEQNLNHDAMYWYRQDPGQGLRLIYYSQIVNDFQKGDIAEGYSVSREKKESFPLTVTSAQKNPTAFYLCATSTVDNSPLHFGNGTRLTVT.

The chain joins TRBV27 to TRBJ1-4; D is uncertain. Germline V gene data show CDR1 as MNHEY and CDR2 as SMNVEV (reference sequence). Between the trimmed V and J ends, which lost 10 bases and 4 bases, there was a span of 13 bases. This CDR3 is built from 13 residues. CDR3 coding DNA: TGTGCCACCAAGACTGGCGGTAATGAAAAACTGTTTTTT. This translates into CATKTGGNEKLFF.

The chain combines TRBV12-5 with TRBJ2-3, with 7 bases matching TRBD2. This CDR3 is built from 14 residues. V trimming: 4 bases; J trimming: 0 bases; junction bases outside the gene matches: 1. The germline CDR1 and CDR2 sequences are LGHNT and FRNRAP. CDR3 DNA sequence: TGTGCTAGTGGTTGGGGACTAAGCACAGATACGCAGTATTTT. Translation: CASGWGLSTDTQYF.

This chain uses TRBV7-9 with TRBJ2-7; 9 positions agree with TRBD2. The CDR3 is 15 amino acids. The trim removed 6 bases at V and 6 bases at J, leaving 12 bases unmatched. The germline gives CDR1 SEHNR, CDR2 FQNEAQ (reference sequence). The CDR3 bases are TGTGCCAGCAGTTGGGGCGGCGGGGGGGCCCTCGAGCAGTACTTC. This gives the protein CASSWGGGGALEQYF.

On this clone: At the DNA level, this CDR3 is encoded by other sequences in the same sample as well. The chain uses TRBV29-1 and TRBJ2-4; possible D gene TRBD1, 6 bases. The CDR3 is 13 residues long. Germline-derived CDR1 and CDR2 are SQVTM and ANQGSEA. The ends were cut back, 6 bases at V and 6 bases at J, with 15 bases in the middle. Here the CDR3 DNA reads TGCAGCGTCAAACAGGGTTTGGGAAACATTCAGTACTTC. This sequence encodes CSVKQGLGNIQYF.

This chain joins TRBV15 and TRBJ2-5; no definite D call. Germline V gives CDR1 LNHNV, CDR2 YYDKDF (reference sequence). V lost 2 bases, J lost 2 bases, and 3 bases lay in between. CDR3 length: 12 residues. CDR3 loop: CATSRPQETQYF. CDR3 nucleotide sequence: TGTGCCACCAGCAGACCGCAAGAGACCCAGTACTTC.

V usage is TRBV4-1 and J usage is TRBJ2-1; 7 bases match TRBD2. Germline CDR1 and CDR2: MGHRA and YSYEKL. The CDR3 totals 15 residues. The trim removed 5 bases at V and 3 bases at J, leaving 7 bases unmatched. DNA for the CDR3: TGCGCCAGCAGCAAAACCGGGACTAACTACAATGAGCAGTTCTTC. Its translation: CASSKTGTNYNEQFF.

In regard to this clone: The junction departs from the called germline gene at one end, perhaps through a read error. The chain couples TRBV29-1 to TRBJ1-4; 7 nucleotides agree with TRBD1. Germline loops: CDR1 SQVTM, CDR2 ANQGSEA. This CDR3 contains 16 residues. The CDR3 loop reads CPLIQGTPATNEKLFF. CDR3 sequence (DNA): TGTCCCCTGATACAGGGGACGCCCGCAACTAATGAAAAACTGTTTTTT. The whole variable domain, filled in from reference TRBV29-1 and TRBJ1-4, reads SAVISQKPSRDICQRGTSLTIQCQVDSQVTMMFWYRQQPGQSLTLIATANQGSEATYESGFVIDKFPISRPNLTFSTLTVSNMSPEDSSIYLCPLIQGTPATNEKLFFGSGTQLSVL.